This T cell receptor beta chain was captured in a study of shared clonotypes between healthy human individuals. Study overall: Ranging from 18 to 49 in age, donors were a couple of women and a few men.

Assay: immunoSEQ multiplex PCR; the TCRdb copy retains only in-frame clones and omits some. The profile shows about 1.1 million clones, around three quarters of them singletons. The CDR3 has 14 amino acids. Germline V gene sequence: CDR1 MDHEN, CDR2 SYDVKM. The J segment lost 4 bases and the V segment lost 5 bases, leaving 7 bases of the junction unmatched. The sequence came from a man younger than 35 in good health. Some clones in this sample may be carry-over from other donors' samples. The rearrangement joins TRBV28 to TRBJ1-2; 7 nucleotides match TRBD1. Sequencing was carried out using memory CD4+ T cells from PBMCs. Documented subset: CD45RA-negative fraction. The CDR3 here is CASSPGQNVYGYTF. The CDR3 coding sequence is TGTGCCAGCAGTCCGGGACAGAATGTCTATGGCTACACCTTC.